The present T cell receptor beta chain was sequenced within a study of blood T cell repertoires in COVID-19. At the level of the study: In each case, the material was cDNA or gDNA derived from T cells, B-cell-depleted T cells, or PBMCs.

The CDR3 length is 16 residues. The protocol was immunoSEQ multiplex PCR, while the TCRdb copy is restricted to in-frame clones and leaves out a portion. The data contain about 120,000 clones, 75% to 85% of them singletons. V and J are TRBV21-1 and TRBJ1-4; the table gives TRBD1 as D, unverified against the DNA. TRBV21-1 is tagged as a pseudogene. This receptor was identified in a woman between 50 and 59 years old with acute or convalescent COVID-19. The specimen was peripheral blood. The CDR3 reads CASSKVTGQGGEKLFF. As DNA, the CDR3 is TGTGCCAGCAGCAAGGTCACTGGGCAAGGTGGTGAAAAACTGTTTTTT.